The sequence of this T cell receptor beta chain was determined in a study of beta chain features in type 1 diabetes. The sample holds a few counts of this clone. Its specificity is unknown. Regarding the study as a whole: Type 1 diabetes patients showed a moderate but significant shortening of TCRB CDR3s in all four CD4+ subsets.

TCRB transcripts that were expressed got sequenced, as all of the isolated RNA had been reverse transcribed. Using immunoSEQ multiplex PCR, the repertoire was profiled, and TCRdb retains in-frame clones only, with some absent. The sample lists hundreds of thousands of clones; 11% to 15% were seen once. This CDR3 has 14 residues. V lost 2 bases to trimming and J lost 4 bases, with 11 bases between them. Looked up from germline, CDR1 is MDHEN and CDR2 is SYDVKM. The gene calls are TRBV28 and TRBJ1-2; no definite D call. The sequenced sample was naive CD4+ T cells from blood. The sequence was collected from a man aged 18 to 30 with type 1 diabetes. DNA for the CDR3: TGTGCCAGCAGTTTACCTGGCAGGTTCTATGGCTACACCTTC. Translation: CASSLPGRFYGYTF.